Detailed here is one TCR beta chain. Its antigen is not identified. The data were taken from a study of cytomegalovirus exposure and HLA in healthy donors. The PCR had 60 Vbeta and 13 Jbeta primers. Profiled with immunoSEQ multiplex PCR; TCRdb holds only in-frame clones, not every one. The top ten hold 1.5% to 1.7% of the sample, which has 95,000 to 150,000 clones, more than 55% seen once. Broader study findings: Serostatus for CMV was the only available immune exposure information.

The specimen was PBMCs. The clonotype originates from a man younger than 30 in good health and CMV-seronegative.

The CDR3 region is CASSLGREDQFF. In nucleotides, the CDR3 is TGTGCCAGCAGCTTAGGCCGCGAAGATCAGTTCTTC. The rearrangement uses TRBV13 and TRBJ2-1; D is unresolved. Per the germline V gene, CDR1 is PRHDT and CDR2 is FYEKMQ (reference sequence). The germline V and J ends were trimmed by 0 bases and 13 bases, with 10 bases remaining between them. The CDR3 contains 12 residues.